These 13 T cell receptor beta chains were all obtained from the same sample, sequenced in a study of shared T cell receptors in the human thymus. Repertoires were generated with immunoSEQ multiplex PCR, while TCRdb's copy carries only in-frame clones and drops some. The sample has hundreds of thousands of clones, around 89% seen once; the top ten hold roughly 0.0097%. These data also formed part of another study, on human thymus T cells.

Sequences were obtained from thymocytes. The receptors originated from a boy in the first two years of life with a congenital heart defect.

J is TRBJ2-3 and V is TRBV27; D unresolved. With 3 bases removed from V and 0 bases from J, the gap between germline ends came to 19 bases. The CDR3 is made up of 18 amino acids. CDR1 is MNHEY and CDR2 is SMNVEV in the germline V gene (reference sequence). In nucleotides, the CDR3 is TGTGCCAGCAGTTTTCGAGCCAGGCTTTTATCTAGCACAGATACGCAGTATTTT. It translates to CASSFRARLLSSTDTQYF.

The rearrangement links TRBV28 to TRBJ2-7; 8 positions agree with TRBD2. Germline assignment: CDR1 MDHEN and CDR2 SYDVKM. V dropped 6 bases and J dropped 1; count of bases not matched to a gene: 8. CDR3 length: 15 amino acids. The CDR3 reads CASSGGREESYEQYF. The CDR3 DNA sequence: TGTGCCAGCAGCGGGGGGCGGGAGGAATCCTACGAGCAGTACTTC.

The CDR3 loop is CASSQVRGTAIQETQYF. Here the CDR3 DNA reads TGCGCCAGCAGCCAAGTGAGAGGGACAGCAATCCAAGAGACCCAGTACTTC. This chain joins TRBV4-1 and TRBJ2-5, with TRBD1 matching over 7 bases. After removal of 1 base from V and 1 base from J, the junction contained 9 bases not matched to a gene. Germline V CDR1 and CDR2: MGHRA, YSYEKL. The CDR3 spans 17 residues.

Details on this clone: The same CDR3 arises from other DNA sequences in this sample as well. Here the CDR3 DNA reads TGTGCCAGCAGCTGCCGGGACAGCCAAGAGACCCAGTACTTC. Translating gives CASSCRDSQETQYF. The rearrangement uses TRBV5-6 and TRBJ2-5, with 7 bases matching TRBD1. The CDR3 loop spans 14 amino acids. V lost 3 bases and J lost 1; bases outside the gene matches: 3. CDR1 is SGHDT and CDR2 is YYEEEE in the germline V gene.

The V gene is TRBV6-5, the J gene TRBJ2-1; D is unresolved. V lost 5 bases and J lost 6, with 17 bases in between. The V gene's germline CDR1 is MNHEY and CDR2 SVGAGI. There are 15 residues in the CDR3. The CDR3 here is CASSHRPKRRNEQFF. CDR3 nucleotide sequence: TGTGCCAGCAGTCACCGACCCAAGCGCCGCAATGAGCAGTTCTTC.

The chain uses TRBV20-1 and TRBJ1-1; D ambiguous. With 5 bases removed from V and 2 bases from J, the gap between germline ends came to 6 bases. Germline values: CDR1 DFQATT, CDR2 SNEGSKA (reference sequence). The CDR3 sequence is 11 residues long. CDR3 DNA: TGCAGTGCTGACTTTAACACTGAAGCTTTCTTT. Protein product: CSADFNTEAFF.

This clone was seen just once. The chain uses TRBV7-2 and TRBJ2-3, with 10 bases fitting TRBD1. The ends lost 5 bases at V and 3 bases at J; junction bases unmatched: 8. Germline loops: CDR1 SGHTA, CDR2 FQGNSA. The CDR3 consists of 16 residues. The CDR3 nucleotides read TGTGCCAGCAGCCACCGACAGGGGGCGGGGACAGATACGCAGTATTTT. Its translation: CASSHRQGAGTDTQYF.

This clone was recorded once. The chain has TRBV4-2 and TRBJ2-2; weak D call: TRBD2 (7 bases). The CDR3 sequence is 18 residues long. V dropped 0 bases and J dropped 7 bases, with 21 bases sitting between them. Germline V CDR1 and CDR2: LGHNA, YNFKEQ. CDR3 amino acids: CASSQERGGLPMFGELFF. In DNA, the CDR3 is TGTGCCAGCAGCCAAGAGAGGGGGGGACTTCCCATGTTCGGGGAGCTGTTTTTT.

V and J are TRBV10-3 and TRBJ2-7; 9 bases fit TRBD1. This CDR3 has 15 amino acids. V lost 7 bases, J lost 2 bases, and 9 bases stayed unmatched. CDR1 is ENHRY, CDR2 SYGVKD, per germline. The CDR3 reads CAITGGTGPPYEQYF. Written as DNA, the CDR3 is TGTGCCATCACCGGAGGGACAGGGCCCCCCTACGAGCAGTACTTC.

The chain recombines TRBV6-1 with TRBJ1-2; D not certain. Trimming took off 1 base at V and 7 bases at J, with 7 bases between the two ends. The CDR3 is 12 amino acids. Germline V CDR1 and CDR2: MNHNS, SASEGT. The CDR3 sequence: CASSEGGSGYTF. In DNA form, the CDR3 reads TGTGCCAGCAGTGAAGGAGGAAGTGGCTACACCTTC.

The chain combines TRBV5-6 with TRBJ2-1; 9 bases are shared with TRBD2. Trimming cost V 2 bases and J 5 bases; bases outside gene matches: 8. This CDR3 is 16 amino acids long. Looked up from germline, CDR1 is SGHDT and CDR2 is YYEEEE. In DNA, the CDR3 is TGTGCCAGCAGCTTACCGACTAGCGGAGTTCACAATGAGCAGTTCTTC. Translation: CASSLPTSGVHNEQFF.

This chain connects TRBV6-4 to TRBJ2-7; 9 bases line up with TRBD2. The ends lost 7 bases at V and 6 bases at J; junction bases unmatched: 16. The germline V gene encodes CDR1 MRHNA and CDR2 SNTAGT. This CDR3 has 16 amino acids. The CDR3 coding sequence is TGTGCCAGCACTAGAAGAGTGGCGGGAGGGCCAGTCGAGCAGTACTTC. This sequence encodes CASTRRVAGGPVEQYF.

The table lists this clone with a count of one. CDR3 DNA: TGTGCCAGCAGTCCAATACGGAGCAATGAGCAGTTCTTC. Translation gives CASSPIRSNEQFF. This chain links TRBV2 with TRBJ2-1; D unclear. V lost 5 bases and J lost 6, with 11 bases in between. The CDR3 has 13 amino acids. In germline, CDR1 is SNHLY, CDR2 FYNNEI.